The 18 T cell receptor beta chains given below trace back to one sample, sequenced in a study of blood T cell repertoires in COVID-19. The method was immunoSEQ multiplex PCR; TCRdb's version includes in-frame clones alone and lacks a portion of them. Among around 180,000 clones, about 84% were seen once, and the ten largest hold about 12%. The sequenced sample was PBMCs or T cells enriched from blood (not recorded which). The receptors shown here come from a man between 45 and 60 years old who had recovered from COVID-19.

This chain links TRBV5-1 with TRBJ2-1, with a weak D call TRBD2 (6 bases). Germline-derived CDR1 and CDR2 are SGHRS and YFSETQ. CDR3 size: 16 residues. V was pared by 4 bases and J by 4 bases, with 18 bases between. The CDR3 nucleotides read TGCGCCAGCAGCGCGGCGTGGGGGGAGGTATACAATGAGCAGTTCTTC. Amino acid sequence: CASSAAWGEVYNEQFF.

This clone was detected only once. The chain combines TRBV6-1 with TRBJ2-4; D possibly corresponds to TRBD2 (6 bases). Germline assignment: CDR1 MNHNS and CDR2 SASEGT. This CDR3 contains 17 residues. V gave up 2 bases and J gave up 2 bases, with 16 bases separating them. The CDR3 reads CASSESYGRNPKNIQYF. In DNA, the CDR3 is TGTGCCAGCAGTGAATCTTATGGGAGGAATCCCAAAAACATTCAGTACTTC.

This chain links TRBV5-1 with TRBJ1-4, with 11 bases identical to TRBD1. The CDR3 extends over 14 amino acids. CDR1 and CDR2 from the germline V gene are SGHRS and YFSETQ. The J segment lost 8 bases and the V segment lost 2 bases, leaving 2 bases of the junction unmatched. CDR3 DNA sequence: TGCGCCAGCAGCTTCGGGACAGGGGGAGAAAAACTGTTTTTT. It specifies CASSFGTGGEKLFF.

The CDR3 is CASSYQTGNTEAFF. Here the CDR3 DNA reads TGTGCCAGCAGCTACCAGACGGGGAACACTGAAGCTTTCTTT. The chain joins TRBV5-4 to TRBJ1-1; D remains ambiguous. The CDR3 extends over 14 amino acids. Looked up from germline, CDR1 is SGHNT and CDR2 is YYREEE (reference sequence). Trimming cost V 3 bases and J 1 base, with 10 bases left between them.

V usage is TRBV6-5 and J usage is TRBJ2-7; D possibly corresponds to TRBD1 (7 bases). Germline V gene data show CDR1 as MNHEY and CDR2 as SVGAGI. Deletions cut 6 bases from V and 11 bases from J, with 14 bases between. The CDR3 is 11 residues long. CDR3 nucleotide sequence: TGTGCCAGCAGCAGGAGGGGGCAGGAGTACTTC. Amino acids: CASSRRGQEYF.

The genes are TRBV10-3 and TRBJ2-1; 9 nucleotides align to TRBD1. The J segment lost 8 bases and the V segment lost 7 bases, leaving 9 bases of the junction unmatched. The CDR3 consists of 14 residues. Germline-derived CDR1 and CDR2 are ENHRY and SYGVKD. The CDR3 spells CAINNRGPGDEQFF. The DNA of the CDR3 is TGTGCCATCAATAACAGGGGGCCAGGGGATGAGCAGTTCTTC.

V usage is TRBV7-8 and J usage is TRBJ2-7; TRBD2 might be the D (6 bases). CDR1 and CDR2 from the germline V gene are SGHVS and FQNEAQ. The germline V and J ends were trimmed by 4 bases and 5 bases, with 9 bases remaining between them. The CDR3 runs 12 residues. CDR3 in amino acids: CASSSGEDEQYF. The CDR3, as DNA: TGTGCCAGCAGCTCGGGGGAAGACGAGCAGTACTTC.

This clone appeared a few times. V and J are TRBV3-1 (or the pseudogene TRBV3-2) and TRBJ1-1; D is unresolved. The V end lost 1 base, the J end lost 1 base, and 7 bases lay between the germline ends. The germline gives CDR1 LGHDT, CDR2 YNNKEL (reference sequence). There are 14 residues in the CDR3. The CDR3 protein is CASSQANTNTEAFF. The CDR3 nucleotides are TGTGCCAGCAGCCAAGCAAACACGAACACTGAAGCTTTCTTT.

This clone was recorded only once. This chain uses TRBV10-3 with TRBJ1-1; D not resolved. This CDR3 spans 12 amino acids. CDR1 is ENHRY and CDR2 is SYGVKD in the germline V gene. Trimming cost V 8 bases and J 6 bases, with 13 bases left between them. Here the CDR3 reads CAISQIKSEAFF. The CDR3 nucleotides read TGTGCCATCTCACAGATTAAATCTGAAGCTTTCTTT.

The CDR3 nucleotides are TGTGCCATCTCACAGGTTTTCTCTGGAAACACCATATATTTT. Translation: CAISQVFSGNTIYF. V gene TRBV10-3 combines with J gene TRBJ1-3; D might be TRBD1 (5 bases). The CDR3 totals 14 residues. Germline CDR1 ENHRY, CDR2 SYGVKD. The V end was cut by 8 bases, the J end by 0 bases, with 11 bases between.

This clone was detected once. The V gene is TRBV4-1, the J gene TRBJ1-2; D gene ambiguous. Looked up from germline, CDR1 is MGHRA and CDR2 is YSYEKL. V lost 0 bases and J 7 bases, leaving 12 bases between the germline ends. CDR3 size: 14 residues. As DNA, the CDR3 is TGCGCCAGCAGCCAAGAAGAGGGTCCCTTTGGCTACACCTTC. It specifies CASSQEEGPFGYTF.

V usage is TRBV10-3 and J usage is TRBJ2-4; D might be TRBD2 (5 bases). Trimming pared 10 bases from V and 0 bases from J, leaving 16 bases between. Germline V gene lookup returns CDR1 ENHRY and CDR2 SYGVKD. CDR3 length: 15 residues. The CDR3 spells CATRTDSLAKNIQYF. DNA for the CDR3: TGTGCCACGAGGACTGACTCCCTAGCCAAAAACATTCAGTACTTC.

This clone was observed once. The V call is TRBV11-3, the J call TRBJ2-7; the D is unclear. The CDR3 has 12 amino acids. The ends were cut back, 4 bases at V and 3 bases at J, with 7 bases in the middle. Germline CDR1 reads SGHNT; CDR2 reads YENEEA. The CDR3 sequence: CASSSGDYEQYF. Written as DNA, the CDR3 is TGTGCCAGCAGCTCCGGTGACTACGAGCAGTACTTC.

The V call is TRBV6-1, the J call TRBJ2-6, with D hard to call. Germline V gene data show CDR1 as MNHNS and CDR2 as SASEGT. This CDR3 is 15 amino acids long. V was shortened by 3 bases and J by 0 bases, with 6 bases between the two germline ends. The CDR3 loop reads CASSDPGSGANVLTF. In DNA, the CDR3 is TGTGCCAGCAGTGACCCCGGCTCTGGGGCCAACGTCCTGACTTTC.

The CDR3 coding sequence is TGTGCCTGGAGTGTACTAGTGGAAGAGCAGTACTTC. Translation: CAWSVLVEEQYF. J is TRBJ2-7 and V is TRBV30; D possibly corresponds to TRBD2 (5 bases). Germline V gives CDR1 GTSNPN, CDR2 SVGIG (reference sequence). CDR3 length equals 12 residues. Between the trimmed V and J ends, which lost 0 bases and 7 bases, there was a span of 10 bases.

This rearrangement joins TRBV4-2 to TRBJ2-7, with D maybe TRBD1 (6 bases). The germline CDR1 and CDR2 sequences are LGHNA and YNFKEQ. This CDR3 has 14 residues. V lost 3 bases, J lost 1 base, and 10 bases lay in between. For the CDR3, the DNA is TGTGCCAGCAGCCAGACACAGGGATCCTACGAGCAGTACTTC. Its protein is CASSQTQGSYEQYF.

The V gene is TRBV7-2, the J gene TRBJ2-7; 7 positions match TRBD1. The trim removed 3 bases at V and 3 bases at J, leaving 8 bases unmatched. This CDR3 comprises 15 residues. Germline assignment: CDR1 SGHTA and CDR2 FQGNSA. Written as DNA, the CDR3 is TGTGCCAGCAGCTTGTCCCAAGGGGGCGTCTACGAGCAGTACTTC. Translated, it gives CASSLSQGGVYEQYF.

The chain has TRBV3-1 (or the pseudogene TRBV3-2) and TRBJ2-1; D uncertain. Trimming pared 8 bases from V and 0 bases from J, leaving 8 bases between. The CDR3 covers 13 residues. Germline CDR1 and CDR2: LGHDT and YNNKEL (reference sequence). CDR3 region: CASSPRSYNEQFF. CDR3 bases: TGTGCCAGCTCCCCCCGCTCCTACAATGAGCAGTTCTTC.